This TCR beta chain emerged from a study of shared clonotypes between healthy human individuals. Study-level results: Relative to clonotypes present in all four donors, those not shared had lower generation probabilities. Several donors held about 4.6% of naive CD4 clonotypes in common.

The CDR3 loop spans 14 amino acids. The trim removed 4 bases at V and 2 bases at J, leaving 5 bases unmatched. Germline V gives CDR1 SEHNR, CDR2 FQNEAQ (reference sequence). The study drew all its donors from Caucasian adults living in Nashville, Tennessee. This clone was counted once. Antigen: not known. Original methodology: ImmunoSEQ supplied junction-only sequences lacking quality scores, so filtering was different. The data were produced by immunoSEQ multiplex PCR, yet TCRdb's version contains in-frame clones alone and is incomplete. From that table come the V and J calls and clone size; the DNA was used to work out D and trimming. The sample includes around 700,000 clones, around 72% of them seen just once.

The sample taken for sequencing was memory CD4+ T cells sorted from blood. The subset is: CD45RA-negative fraction. The TCR originated in a woman in her 30s in good health. The genes are TRBV7-9 and TRBJ2-7, with TRBD2 matching over 7 bases. CDR3 protein: CASSSVGGTYEQYF. As DNA, the CDR3 is TGTGCCAGCAGCTCGGTGGGGGGGACCTACGAGCAGTACTTC.